The rows below give T cell receptor beta chains drawn from one sample of a study of blood T cell repertoires in COVID-19. The table came from immunoSEQ multiplex PCR; TCRdb's copy has only in-frame clones and leaves some out. The sample consists of 77,000 or so clones, 65% to 90% of them appearing once. What was sequenced was peripheral blood. The receptors were gathered from a man younger than 40 with COVID-19, enrolled during active disease. Each CDR3 is given with its conserved first and last residue. D genes are given only for firm matches. Size tells how often a clone was seen (once, few, many) or the class of an expanded clone, and some rows leave it out.

>TRBJ2-7|.|.|TRBV7-9
CASSLPGQGYEQYF
TGTGCCAGCAGCCTCCCCGGGCAGGGCTACGAGCAGTACTTC
>TRBJ2-1|.|.|TRBV5-4
CASSLDGVPPYNEQFF
TGTGCCAGCAGCTTGGACGGAGTTCCCCCCTACAATGAGCAGTTCTTC
>TRBJ2-1|.|.|TRBV19
CASSINGYNEQFF
TGTGCCAGTAGTATCAACGGGTACAATGAGCAGTTCTTC
>TRBJ2-3|.|.|TRBV19
CASSTVFVRGTDTQYF
TGTGCCAGTAGTACCGTCTTTGTCAGGGGCACAGATACGCAGTATTTT
>TRBJ1-5|.|.|TRBV19
CASTQADTTRPQHF
TGTGCCAGTACTCAAGCGGATACAACACGGCCCCAGCATTTT
>TRBJ2-1|TRBD2|.|TRBV5-1
CASSPRFALAGGSYNEQFF
TGCGCCAGCAGCCCCCGGTTTGCCCTAGCGGGAGGTTCTTACAATGAGCAGTTCTTC
>TRBJ1-1|.|.|TRBV19
CASSLGWANTEAFF
TGTGCCAGTAGTCTAGGGTGGGCGAACACTGAAGCTTTCTTT
>TRBJ2-2|.|.|TRBV6-5
CASNRKDRNTGELFF
TGTGCCAGCAACCGCAAGGACAGGAACACCGGGGAGCTGTTTTTT
>TRBJ2-5|TRBD1|.|TRBV7-3
CASSLTDRANPQETQYF
TGTGCCAGCAGCTTAACGGACAGGGCAAACCCCCAGGAGACCCAGTACTTC
>TRBJ2-7|TRBD2|.|TRBV20-1
CSASGGLAGGAYEQYF
TGCAGTGCTAGTGGGGGACTAGCGGGAGGAGCATACGAGCAGTACTTC
>TRBJ2-7|.|once|TRBV19
CASTPGYEQYF
TGTGCCAGTACCCCGGGCTACGAGCAGTACTTC
>TRBJ2-2|.|.|TRBV29-1
CSVVSRGMTGELFF
TGCAGCGTTGTTTCCAGGGGAATGACCGGGGAGCTGTTTTTT
>TRBJ2-5|TRBD2|.|TRBV27
CASSLGPPGLAGGREETQYF
TGTGCCAGCAGTCTTGGGCCTCCCGGGCTAGCGGGGGGAAGAGAAGAGACCCAGTACTTC
>TRBJ2-7|TRBD2|.|TRBV6-2/TRBV6-3
CASSYSRREGPHEQYF
TGTGCCAGCAGTTACTCTCGGCGGGAGGGCCCCCACGAGCAGTACTTC
>TRBJ2-1|TRBD2|.|TRBV9
CASSVGGVDEQFF
TGTGCCAGCAGCGTTGGGGGGGTGGATGAGCAGTTCTTC
>TRBJ1-1|TRBD1|few|TRBV7-9
CASSTQGATEAFF
TGTGCCAGCAGCACACAGGGGGCCACTGAAGCTTTCTTT
>TRBJ2-2|.|.|TRBV9
CASSVSTAEEGELFF
TGTGCCAGCAGCGTGTCGACTGCTGAGGAAGGGGAGCTGTTTTTT
>TRBJ2-1|TRBD2|.|TRBV5-6
CASSLLAGGPDNEQFF
TGTGCCAGCAGCTTGTTAGCGGGAGGGCCTGACAATGAGCAGTTCTTC
>TRBJ1-1|TRBD1|.|TRBV9
CASSGGQGAGEAFF
TGTGCCAGCAGCGGAGGACAGGGGGCAGGTGAAGCTTTCTTT
>TRBJ2-3|TRBD2|.|TRBV29-1
CSVERSGAVSGRVLSTQYF
TGCAGCGTTGAGAGGAGCGGCGCAGTTAGCGGGAGAGTCCTGAGTACGCAGTATTTT
>TRBJ2-3|TRBD2|.|TRBV30
CAWSVLAGGPGDTQYF
TGTGCCTGGAGTGTACTAGCGGGAGGGCCGGGAGATACGCAGTATTTT
>TRBJ2-1|.|.|TRBV11-2
CASSIETGTPPFF
TGTGCCAGCAGCATCGAAACCGGGACTCCGCCGTTCTTC
>TRBJ1-5|.|.|TRBV4-2
CASSQGQLDQPQHF
TGTGCCAGCAGCCAAGGACAGTTGGATCAGCCCCAGCATTTT
>TRBJ1-1|.|once|TRBV2
CASRPRLLDTEAFF
TGTGCCAGCAGGCCGAGGTTACTTGACACTGAAGCTTTCTTT
>TRBJ2-3|.|.|TRBV30
CAWSVTGHSTDTQYF
TGTGCCTGGAGTGTAACTGGGCACAGCACAGATACGCAGTATTTT
>TRBJ2-7|TRBD2|.|TRBV7-2
CASSLGGTSANYEQYF
TGTGCCAGCAGCTTAGGAGGGACTAGCGCTAACTACGAGCAGTACTTC
>TRBJ2-2|TRBD1|.|TRBV5-6
CASSPGRQGTNTGELFF
TGTGCCAGCAGCCCCGGCCGACAGGGGACTAACACCGGGGAGCTGTTTTTT
>TRBJ1-5|.|.|TRBV28
CASLRDANQPQHF
TGTGCCAGCCTCAGGGATGCGAATCAGCCCCAGCATTTT
>TRBJ2-7|.|.|TRBV6-5
CACPSGAYEQYF
TGTGCCTGTCCGTCGGGGGCCTACGAGCAGTACTTC
>TRBJ2-7|.|.|TRBV27
CASSSGQTPTHEQYF
TGTGCCAGCAGTTCAGGACAGACCCCGACCCACGAGCAGTACTTC
>TRBJ1-1|TRBD1|.|TRBV29-1
CSVEGEGGGWTEAFF
TGCAGCGTTGAAGGTGAAGGGGGCGGCTGGACTGAAGCTTTCTTT